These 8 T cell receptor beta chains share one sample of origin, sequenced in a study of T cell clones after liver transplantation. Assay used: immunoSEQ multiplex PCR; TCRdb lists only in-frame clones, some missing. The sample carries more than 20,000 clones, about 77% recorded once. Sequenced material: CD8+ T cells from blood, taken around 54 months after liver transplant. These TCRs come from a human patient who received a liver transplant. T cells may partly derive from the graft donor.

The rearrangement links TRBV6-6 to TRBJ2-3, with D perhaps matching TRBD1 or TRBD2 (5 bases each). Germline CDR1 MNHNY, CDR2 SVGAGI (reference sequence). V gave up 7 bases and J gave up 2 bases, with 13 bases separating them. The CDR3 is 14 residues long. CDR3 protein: CASTPGAVTDTQYF. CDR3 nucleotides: TGTGCCAGCACCCCCGGGGCTGTCACAGATACGCAGTATTTT.

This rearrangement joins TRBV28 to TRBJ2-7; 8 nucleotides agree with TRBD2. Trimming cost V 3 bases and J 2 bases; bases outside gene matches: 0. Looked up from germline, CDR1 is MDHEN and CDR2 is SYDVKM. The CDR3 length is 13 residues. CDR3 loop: CASSLGLAYEQYF. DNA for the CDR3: TGTGCCAGCAGTTTGGGACTAGCCTACGAGCAGTACTTC.

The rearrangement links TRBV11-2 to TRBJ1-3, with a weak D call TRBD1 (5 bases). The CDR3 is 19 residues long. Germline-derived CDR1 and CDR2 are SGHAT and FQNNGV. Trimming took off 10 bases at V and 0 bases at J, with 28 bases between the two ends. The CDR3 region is CATQRPEWDSKSSGNTIYF. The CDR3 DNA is TGTGCCACTCAGCGTCCCGAGTGGGACTCAAAGAGCTCTGGAAACACCATATATTTT.

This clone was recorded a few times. Written as DNA, the CDR3 is TGTGCCAGAAGCCCGGGACAACAAGTGGGAGATACGCAGTATTTT. It yields the protein CARSPGQQVGDTQYF. The chain employs TRBV5-3 and TRBJ2-3; tentative D call: TRBD1 (6 bases). TRBV5-3 is an ORF; its function is uncertain. The CDR3 is 15 residues long. V was trimmed by 4 bases and J by 5 bases, leaving 17 bases between them.

CDR3 DNA: TGTGCCAGCAGCGTAGAGGGACAGGGGGGCGTGAACACTGAAGCTTTCTTT. Encoded protein: CASSVEGQGGVNTEAFF. The V and J genes are TRBV9 and TRBJ1-1, with 11 bases identical to TRBD1. Trimming took 0 bases from V and 0 from J; bases not matched to a gene: 4. The CDR3 covers 17 residues. Germline V gene sequence: CDR1 SGDLS, CDR2 YYNGEE.

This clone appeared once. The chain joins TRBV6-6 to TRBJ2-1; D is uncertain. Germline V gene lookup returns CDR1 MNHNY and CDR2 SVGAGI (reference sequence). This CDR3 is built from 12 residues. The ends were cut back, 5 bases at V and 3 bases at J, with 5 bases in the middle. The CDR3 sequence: CASSPNYNEQFF. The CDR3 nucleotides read TGTGCCAGCAGTCCCAACTACAATGAGCAGTTCTTC.

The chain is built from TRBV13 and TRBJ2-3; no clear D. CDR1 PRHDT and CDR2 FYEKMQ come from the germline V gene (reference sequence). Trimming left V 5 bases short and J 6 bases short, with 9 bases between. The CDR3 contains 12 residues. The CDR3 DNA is TGTGCCAGCAGCCTTCTTGGCGATACGCAGTATTTT. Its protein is CASSLLGDTQYF.

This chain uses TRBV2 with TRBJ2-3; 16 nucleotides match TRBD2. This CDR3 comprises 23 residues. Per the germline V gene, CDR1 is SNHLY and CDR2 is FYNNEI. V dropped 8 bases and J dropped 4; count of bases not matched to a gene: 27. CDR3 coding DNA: TGTGCCAGCCGAACAAAACGTGATTGGGGACTAGCGGGGGGGCTCGTCGATCCAGATACGCAGTATTTT. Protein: CASRTKRDWGLAGGLVDPDTQYF.